This T cell receptor beta chain came from a study of identical twins (dated by TCRdb to the mid-2010s). Looking at the study overall: To test whether fetal clonotypes persist, this study deep-sequenced TCR alpha and beta repertoires from monozygotic twins, from unrelated adults of various ages, and from cord blood. To rule out contamination, the twin experiments were replicated at different times with different library preparation protocols.

This clonotype was seen a handful of times. Its antigen remains unidentified. The input lacks base qualities; no much larger clone sits a single base away. The library was generated by 5' RACE. The sequencing machine was an Illumina HiSeq 2000. Template switching introduced a universal primer binding site; the final cDNA contained a unique molecular identifier, enabling accurate counting of TCR cDNA molecules. Specific primers in the conserved constant-segment region were used to synthesize first-strand cDNA for the TCR alpha and beta chains. To control for contamination, every cDNA library carried two barcodes: a SMART-Mk sample barcode plus Illumina barcodes. TruSeq adapter sequences, together with Illumina sample barcodes, were added in two successive PCR steps. The Illumina HiSeq platform was used with custom primers to sequence TCR alpha and beta cDNA libraries. Per the authors' processing: Raw reads were processed with MiGEC to extract unique molecular identifiers, and MiXCR was used to determine CDR3 positions. Recombination models were inferred per individual with the repgenHMM and IGoR tools using an EM algorithm. The tcR package in R was used for shared clonotype analysis, with sharing normalized by the product of cloneset sizes. Out-of-frame nonproductive sequences were analyzed to study raw recombination free of thymic and clonal selection effects. TCRdb trimmed public reads at Q25 via fastp, called clones via MiXCR and kept in-frame beta chains. Each CDR3 protein appears once, grouped with its most common genes and DNA. TCRdb, not the authors, supplied the V and J calls. The sample contains about 690,000 distinct CDR3 sequences, approximately 21% of them found a single time. 4% to 5.5% of the sample rests with the top ten.

Points the paper makes about the study in general: Abundant cord blood beta clonotypes had fewer insertions, young adult naive repertoires showed a similar but weaker trend, and memory repertoires showed no such trend. The excess sharing between twins in beta out-of-frame sequences was weaker because fewer shared sequences reduced the signal-to-noise ratio. Because the same donors could not be followed over many years, conclusions were based on cross-sectional statistical analysis. Zero-insertion analyses could be partly confounded by invariant T cells such as MAIT and iNKT, although diverse VJ usage argued against such confounding for most clonotypes. Compared with coincidental sharing between unrelated individuals, out-of-frame TCR alpha sequences shared between twins showed an excess of sequences with low generation probability. In monozygotic twins, recombination models systematically underestimated out-of-frame TCR alpha sharing, but the models matched the sharing seen between unrelated individuals.

All donors were healthy Caucasians. Three pairs of female monozygotic twins, all aged about 18 to 30 years, were included in the twin cohort. RNA for TCR libraries was isolated from peripheral blood mononuclear cells. The CDR3 runs 14 residues from the cysteine to the phenylalanine. Only the CDR3 region is kept as DNA, spanning 42 bases read in frame from base 1. V is reduced by 4 bases and J by 4 bases, leaving a spacing of 14 bases between them. CDR1 and CDR2 (SGHAT, FQNNGV) derive from the germline V gene. This sample also appeared in a second study, on T cells expressing NK-cell markers. That second publication adds: TCR beta-chain repertoires were profiled in sorted CD3+CD56+NKG2C+, CD3+CD56+NKG2C- and CD3+CD56-NKG2C+ T-cell subsets from several donors. Among the eight sequenced donors, only one was HCMV-seronegative, while the other seven were HCMV-seropositive. In several experiments an anti-gammadeltaTCR antibody was added to restrict sorting to alphabetaTCR-expressing T cells. For over five donors, the dominant CD3+CD56+NKG2C+ clonotypes were among the top 10 CD8+ clonotypes and accounted for roughly 1.0-7.5% of CD8+ T cells. Those dominant clonotypes were again the most abundant among CD3+CD56-NKG2C+ cells in a handful of donors, at roughly 25-60.1%. Whether the expanded NKG2C-expressing T cell clones were specific for HCMV antigens remained unclear. The eight sequenced donors were randomly selected healthy volunteers, three men and five women. A commercial ELISA kit detecting HCMV-specific IgG in serum was used to determine HCMV serostatus. Bulk peripheral blood T-cell repertoires were additionally sequenced from unsorted PBMC for several donors. MIGEC was used to demultiplex reads and group reads by UMI, and MiTCR was used to assemble and quantify clonotypes. Only TCR cDNA sequences supported by at least two reads were kept to exclude erroneous sequences. The tcR package was used for downstream repertoire analysis, and clonotypes were matched across fractions by CDR3 nucleotide sequence plus V segment. Antigen specificity was annotated against VDJdb with VDJmatch, allowing one amino acid substitution in CDR3.

Sequenced material: PBMCs. The TCR sequence derives from a woman under 30 in good health. The chain couples TRBV11-2 to TRBJ2-7; 6 matching bases give a weak D call of TRBD2. The CDR3 loop reads CASSSALEGYEQYF. The DNA is as follows: TGTGCCAGCAGCTCGGCTCTGGAGGGGTACGAGCAGTACTTC.